This T cell receptor beta chain was found in a study of cytomegalovirus exposure and HLA in healthy donors. Both 60 Vbeta primers and 13 Jbeta primers went into the PCR. Generated by immunoSEQ multiplex PCR, the TCRdb table keeps only in-frame clones and is missing some. The table records 120,000 or so clones, over 65% of them present only once. Trimming removed 1 base from V and 10 bases from J, with 10 bases in between. CDR3 size: 13 residues. Looked up from germline, CDR1 is MNHEY and CDR2 is SVGAGI. The sequencing input was PBMCs. This clonotype was sampled from a woman in her forties in good health and CMV-seropositive. V gene TRBV6-5 combines with J gene TRBJ1-4, with no clear D. The CDR3, as DNA: TGTGCCAGCAGTTACTACCGAGAGGGAAAACTGTTTTTT. As protein: CASSYYREGKLFF.